The following is a T cell receptor beta chain sequence with its context. Measured with immunoSEQ multiplex PCR; TCRdb has only the in-frame clones, and not every one. The sample carries over 150,000 clones, around 80% recorded once. Cohort assignment relied on participant-reported clinical history. For recovered donors of Cohort 3, there were two negative PCRs, clearance, or symptom resolution. The germline V gene has CDR1 SGHTS and CDR2 YDEGEE. J lost 6 bases, V lost 5 bases, and 8 bases had no gene match. This CDR3 has 13 amino acids. The data are from a study of blood T cell repertoires in COVID-19. Study overall: The United States, Italy and Spain were the sources of the acute and convalescent COVID-19 samples. From T cells, B-cell-depleted T cells, or PBMCs came the material, which was cDNA or gDNA.

The receptor's source is a man aged 50 to 60 who had recovered from COVID-19. This chain connects TRBV5-8 to TRBJ2-7; the match to TRBD1 covers 7 bases. The specimen sequenced was PBMCs or T cells enriched from blood (not recorded which). This CDR3 reads CASRRTGVVEQYF. Here the CDR3 DNA reads TGTGCCAGCAGACGGACAGGTGTGGTCGAGCAGTACTTC.